Listed here is a single TCR beta chain. Its antigen is unknown. This sample was taken from a study of T cell clones after liver transplantation. Across the study: Tolerance: complete withdrawal held at least one year, liver enzymes staying within twice normal. Samples came pre-transplant, pre-randomization before withdrawal, and post-randomization after withdrawal ended. Study-level results: In a couple of subjects, few donor cells limited the measurable donor-reactive repertoire. Compared with third party-reactive sequences, donor-reactive ones declined more, independent of withdrawal success.

Germline V gene data show CDR1 as SGHTA and CDR2 as FQGNSA. The CDR3 is 13 residues long. Trimming stripped 3 bases from V and 3 bases from J, with 9 bases between. Clones were read by immunoSEQ multiplex PCR, and TCRdb kept only the in-frame ones, dropping some. The sample shows roughly 53,000 clones, about 70% of them seen only once. The chain employs TRBV7-2 and TRBJ2-7, with D uncertain. The material sequenced was CD4+ T cells from blood, taken at the 22-month timepoint. The clonotype comes from a human patient who received a liver transplant. T cells may partly derive from the graft donor. CDR3 nucleotides: TGTGCCAGCAGCTTGGCGGCTTTCTACGAGCAGTACTTC. Translating it yields CASSLAAFYEQYF.